These 24 T cell receptor beta chains share one sample of origin, sequenced in a study of early T cells in non-severe SARS-CoV-2 infection. TCRdb reanalysed the 5' RACE reads using MiXCR and keeps one entry per CDR3 protein. This sample has about 80,000 distinct CDR3 sequences, with around 12% found just once. The input for sequencing was whole blood, taken at baseline. The receptors come from an adult who was a healthcare worker with PCR-confirmed SARS-CoV-2 infection or an uninfected control (not recorded which). The donor label of this sample is uncertain.

This clonotype turned up a few times. The rearrangement uses TRBV7-3 and TRBJ2-5; 14 bases map to TRBD2. The CDR3 is 18 residues long. Losses at the gene ends were 5 bases for V and 4 bases for J; bases not matched to a gene: 12. CDR1 SGHTA and CDR2 FQGTGA come from the germline V gene. DNA of the CDR3: TGTGCCAGCAGCCTCGGGACATTAGGACTAGCGGGAGGAGAGACCCAGTACTTC. It encodes CASSLGTLGLAGGETQYF.

Only a few counts were recorded for this clonotype. J is TRBJ1-1 and V is TRBV6-2 or TRBV6-3; possibly TRBD1 for D (5 bases). Germline V gives CDR1 MNHEY, CDR2 SVGEGT. CDR3 size: 12 residues. Trimming removed 7 bases at V and 3 bases at J, with 9 bases between. Here the CDR3 DNA reads TGTGCCAGCAAAAGGGACTACACTGAAGCTTTCTTT. It is translated as CASKRDYTEAFF.

This clonotype was detected only a few times. The rearrangement links TRBV20-1 to TRBJ1-2, with D possibly TRBD1 on 5 matching bases. The CDR3 covers 13 residues. The V gene's germline CDR1 is DFQATT and CDR2 SNEGSKA (reference sequence). Trimming stripped 6 bases from V and 9 bases from J, with 20 bases between. CDR3 bases: TGCAGTGCCAGCAGAATTGGGGGGTTAAGCTACACCTTC. It encodes CSASRIGGLSYTF.

The V call is TRBV20-1, the J call TRBJ2-3, with D perhaps matching TRBD1 (5 bases). Trimming pared 2 bases from V and 5 bases from J, leaving 11 bases between. This CDR3 is 13 amino acids long. Germline CDR1 DFQATT, CDR2 SNEGSKA (reference sequence). The CDR3 DNA reads TGCAGTGCTAGACTCAGGGTGAGAGATACGCAGTATTTT. It codes for CSARLRVRDTQYF.

The sample holds a few counts of this clonotype. J is TRBJ1-1 and V is TRBV6-2 or TRBV6-3, with D possibly TRBD1 on 5 matching bases. V gave up 0 bases and J gave up 8 bases, with 13 bases separating them. From germline, CDR1 is MNHEY and CDR2 SVGEGT. The CDR3 is 14 residues long. CDR3 residues: CASSYSRGEAEAFF. The CDR3 region has the DNA TGTGCCAGCAGTTACTCGAGAGGGGAGGCCGAAGCTTTCTTT.

This clonotype was observed at least ten times. The rearrangement uses TRBV7-2 and TRBJ2-2; 7 bases align to TRBD2. The junction had 6 bases not matched to a gene; V was cut back by 2 bases and J by 0 bases. The germline V gene has CDR1 SGHTA and CDR2 FQGNSA. CDR3 size: 17 residues. Written as DNA, the CDR3 is TGTGCCAGCAGCTTAAGGTCTAGCGGACCGAACACCGGGGAGCTGTTTTTT. This codes for CASSLRSSGPNTGELFF.

This clonotype has a handful of counts. The chain employs TRBV5-1 and TRBJ2-5; D remains unclear. V was cut by 4 bases and J by 2 bases, with 15 bases left in between. This CDR3 is built from 15 residues. The germline V gene has CDR1 SGHRS and CDR2 YFSETQ. CDR3 protein: CASSPEPYSQETQYF. The CDR3 nucleotides are TGCGCCAGCAGCCCCGAACCCTATAGTCAAGAGACCCAGTACTTC.

This clonotype was observed a few times. This chain links TRBV7-2 with TRBJ2-3; 7 bases line up with TRBD1. Per the germline V gene, CDR1 is SGHTA and CDR2 is FQGNSA. The V segment lost 2 bases and the J segment 4 bases; nucleotides outside the gene matches: 3. CDR3 length equals 14 residues. The CDR3 DNA is TGTGCCAGCAGCTTAAGGCAGGGGGCAGATACGCAGTATTTT. Encoded protein: CASSLRQGADTQYF.

The chain recombines TRBV7-6 with TRBJ2-1; D unresolved. V lost 8 bases to trimming and J lost 12 bases, with 11 bases between them. CDR3 length: 10 amino acids. Germline CDR1 is SGHVS and CDR2 is FNYEAQ. The DNA for the CDR3 is TGTGCCAGCCCCCCGCGTGGGCAGTTCTTC. It yields the protein CASPPRGQFF.

This clonotype was counted many times. The chain is built from TRBV18 and TRBJ2-1, with a possible D match to TRBD1 (5 bases). This CDR3 spans 12 amino acids. Germline V gives CDR1 KGHSH, CDR2 LQKENI. Trimming shortened V by 6 bases and J by 8 bases, and 11 bases separated the two germline ends. Here the CDR3 reads CASSPTRDEQFF. DNA of the CDR3: TGTGCCAGCTCGCCCACCAGGGATGAGCAGTTCTTC.

This clonotype was counted ten times or more. The chain uses TRBV12-3 or TRBV12-4 and TRBJ1-1; D remains unclear. V was cut by 3 bases and J by 1 base, with 9 bases left in between. This CDR3 contains 14 residues. CDR3 sequence (DNA): TGTGCCAGCAGTTTTCGTTGGCCGAACACTGAAGCTTTCTTT. Protein product: CASSFRWPNTEAFF.

This clonotype was observed a few times. The gene calls are TRBV11-2 and TRBJ2-5, with D perhaps TRBD1 or TRBD2 (7 bases each). CDR1 and CDR2 from the germline V gene are SGHAT and FQNNGV. V was cut by 3 bases and J by 5 bases, with 16 bases left in between. CDR3 length: 15 residues. The CDR3 nucleotides read TGTGCCAGCAGCTTTCCCAGGGGGGGCGTCGAGACCCAGTACTTC. It translates to CASSFPRGGVETQYF.

CDR3 protein: CASSDGRMGQPQHF. The CDR3 coding sequence is TGTGCCAGCAGCGATGGGAGAATGGGGCAGCCCCAGCATTTT. The gene calls are TRBV9 and TRBJ1-5, with D hard to call. The CDR3 is made up of 14 amino acids. Trimming removed 3 bases at V and 7 bases at J, with 14 bases between. The germline V gene encodes CDR1 SGDLS and CDR2 YYNGEE.

This clonotype showed up just a few times. V gene TRBV7-2 combines with J gene TRBJ2-3; D is ambiguous. The CDR3 is 15 amino acids. CDR1 is SGHTA, CDR2 FQGNSA, per germline. V lost 5 bases and J lost 0, with 12 bases in between. DNA for the CDR3: TGTGCCAGCAGCCCGACGATGTTAAGCACAGATACGCAGTATTTT. Its protein is CASSPTMLSTDTQYF.

This clonotype has ten or more counts. This rearrangement joins TRBV5-1 to TRBJ2-5; TRBD2 agrees at 13 bases. Germline V gene lookup returns CDR1 SGHRS and CDR2 YFSETQ. J was trimmed by 2 bases and V by 3 bases; bases with no gene match: 1. The CDR3 runs 15 residues. The CDR3: CASSSGLAGQETQYF. DNA for the CDR3: TGCGCCAGCAGCTCGGGACTAGCGGGGCAAGAGACCCAGTACTTC.

The chain couples TRBV2 to TRBJ2-1; D not certain. The CDR3 totals 11 residues. Germline V lookup: CDR1 SNHLY, CDR2 FYNNEI. V was cut by 8 bases and J by 1 base, with 3 bases left in between. CDR3 nucleotide sequence: TGTGCCAGCCAATCCTACAATGAGCAGTTCTTC. Its protein is CASQSYNEQFF.

The sample holds many counts of this clonotype. The genes are TRBV7-2 and TRBJ2-1, with D unresolved. Deletions cut 2 bases from V and 0 bases from J, with 14 bases between. CDR1 and CDR2 from the germline V gene are SGHTA and FQGNSA. The CDR3 spans 17 residues. The CDR3 DNA reads TGTGCCAGCAGCTTATATAATCGCGTTATCTCCTACAATGAGCAGTTCTTC. Translated: CASSLYNRVISYNEQFF. The whole variable domain, remainder taken from reference TRBV7-2 and TRBJ2-1, is GAGVSQSPSNKVTEKGKDVELRCDPISGHTALYWYRQSLGQGLEFLIYFQGNSAPDKSGLPSDRFSAERTGGSVSTLTIQRTQQEDSAVYLCASSLYNRVISYNEQFFGPGTRLTVL.

Only a few counts were recorded for this clonotype. V and J are TRBV3-1 and TRBJ2-1; D is uncertain. CDR1 and CDR2 from the germline V gene are LGHDT and YNNKEL (reference sequence). The V gene lost 4 bases and the J gene lost 13 bases, with 11 bases spanning the gap. The CDR3 has 11 amino acids. The CDR3, as DNA: TGTGCCAGCAGCCCGGGCCGTACCCAGTTCTTC. Translating it yields CASSPGRTQFF.

This clonotype was counted at least ten times. This chain links TRBV12-5 with TRBJ1-1; no clear D. The ends were cut back, 7 bases at V and 1 base at J, with 7 bases in the middle. Germline V gives CDR1 LGHNT, CDR2 FRNRAP. The CDR3 consists of 12 residues. The CDR3 DNA sequence: TGTGCTAGTGCCCTACAGAACACTGAAGCTTTCTTT. This translates into CASALQNTEAFF.

This chain uses TRBV6-2 or TRBV6-3 with TRBJ2-7; no definite D call. V was trimmed by 4 bases and J by 6 bases, leaving 22 bases between them. There are 16 residues in the CDR3. The germline V gene encodes CDR1 MNHEY and CDR2 SVGEGT. The CDR3 is CASSFPLLGSPVEQYF. The DNA of the CDR3 is TGTGCCAGCAGTTTCCCTCTTCTTGGTAGCCCCGTCGAGCAGTACTTC.

V usage is TRBV12-3 or TRBV12-4 and J usage is TRBJ2-5; 8 bases line up with TRBD1. V dropped 6 bases and J dropped 3; count of bases not matched to a gene: 3. The CDR3 contains 13 residues. As DNA, the CDR3 is TGTGCCAGCAGCAGACAGGGGAAAGAGACCCAGTACTTC. Amino acid sequence: CASSRQGKETQYF.

In this sample, this clonotype turned up many times. The chain has TRBV9 and TRBJ2-1; 10 bases agree with TRBD2. The V segment lost 3 bases and the J segment 10 bases; nucleotides outside the gene matches: 10. This CDR3 has 15 amino acids. The germline V gene encodes CDR1 SGDLS and CDR2 YYNGEE. The CDR3 DNA sequence: TGTGCCAGCAGCGCAAGCGGGGGGGCCCTCGGGGAGCAGTTCTTC. It yields the protein CASSASGGALGEQFF.

This clonotype has at least ten counts. The chain employs TRBV11-2 and TRBJ2-7; D is undetermined. This CDR3 contains 13 residues. CDR1 is SGHAT and CDR2 is FQNNGV in the germline V gene. The V end was cut by 1 base, the J end by 4 bases, with 8 bases between. Here the CDR3 DNA reads TGTGCCAGCAGCTTAGGGGGATTATACGAGCAGTACTTC. Its protein product is CASSLGGLYEQYF. Variable domain in full (rest from reference TRBV11-2 and TRBJ2-7): EAGVAQSPRYKIIEKRQSVAFWCNPISGHATLYWYQQILGQGPKLLIQFQNNGVVDDSQLPKDRFSAERLKGVDSTLKIQPAKLEDSAVYLCASSLGGLYEQYFGPGTRLTVT.

This clonotype was seen a handful of times. The V call is TRBV18, the J call TRBJ2-3; possible D gene TRBD2, 5 bases. The CDR3 covers 12 residues. Deletions cut 2 bases from V and 8 bases from J, with 8 bases between. Looked up from germline, CDR1 is KGHSH and CDR2 is LQKENI. CDR3 protein: CASSPIRGTQYF. In nucleotides, the CDR3 is TGTGCCAGCTCACCAATTCGGGGTACGCAGTATTTT. The full variable domain, rest sourced from reference TRBV18 and TRBJ2-3, is NAGVMQNPRHLVRRRGQEARLRCSPMKGHSHVYWYRQLPEEGLKFMVYLQKENIIDESGMPKERFSAEFPKEGPSILRIQQVVRGDSAAYFCASSPIRGTQYFGPGTRLTVL.